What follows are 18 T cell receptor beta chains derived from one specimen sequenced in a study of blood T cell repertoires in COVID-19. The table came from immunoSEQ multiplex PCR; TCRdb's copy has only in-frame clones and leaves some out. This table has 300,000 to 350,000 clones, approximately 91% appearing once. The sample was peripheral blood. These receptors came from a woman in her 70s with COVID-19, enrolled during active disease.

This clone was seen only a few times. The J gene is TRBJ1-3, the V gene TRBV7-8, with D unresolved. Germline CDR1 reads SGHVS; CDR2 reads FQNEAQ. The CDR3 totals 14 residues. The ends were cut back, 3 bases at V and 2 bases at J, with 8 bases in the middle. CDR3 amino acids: CASSLGGAGNTIYF. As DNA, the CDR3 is TGTGCCAGCAGCTTGGGAGGTGCTGGAAACACCATATATTTT.

The CDR3 DNA follows: TGTGCCAGCAGCGTAGGGACATTTGACTATGGCTACACCTTC. Encoded protein: CASSVGTFDYGYTF. This chain connects TRBV9 to TRBJ1-2; maybe TRBD1 (5 bases). The CDR3 runs to 14 residues. V shed 0 bases and J shed 3 bases, with 9 bases lying between them. Germline V gene lookup returns CDR1 SGDLS and CDR2 YYNGEE.

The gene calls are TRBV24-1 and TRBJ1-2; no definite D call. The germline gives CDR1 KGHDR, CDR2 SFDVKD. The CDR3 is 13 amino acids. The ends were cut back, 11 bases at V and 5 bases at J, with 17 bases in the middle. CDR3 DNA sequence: TGTGCCATCCAACAGAGGGTGGGGTATGGCTACACCTTC. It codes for CAIQQRVGYGYTF.

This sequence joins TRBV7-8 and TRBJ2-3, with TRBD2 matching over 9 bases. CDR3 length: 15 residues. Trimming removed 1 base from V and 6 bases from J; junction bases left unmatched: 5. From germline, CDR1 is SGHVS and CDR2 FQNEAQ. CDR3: CASSLGTSARDTQYF. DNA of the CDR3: TGTGCCAGCAGCTTAGGGACTAGCGCTCGGGATACGCAGTATTTT.

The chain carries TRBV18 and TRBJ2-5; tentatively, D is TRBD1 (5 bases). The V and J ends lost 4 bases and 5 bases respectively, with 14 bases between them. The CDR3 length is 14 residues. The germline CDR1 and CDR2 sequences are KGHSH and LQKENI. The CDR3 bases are TGTGCCAGCTCACTGCAGGGCCGTGGGGAGACCCAGTACTTC. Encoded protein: CASSLQGRGETQYF.

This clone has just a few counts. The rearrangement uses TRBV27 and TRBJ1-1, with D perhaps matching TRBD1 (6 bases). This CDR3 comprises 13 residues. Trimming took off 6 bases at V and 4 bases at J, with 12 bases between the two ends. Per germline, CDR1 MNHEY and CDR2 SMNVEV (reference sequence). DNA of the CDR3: TGTGCCAGCAGGAGACAGGAGACCACTGAAGCTTTCTTT. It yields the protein CASRRQETTEAFF.

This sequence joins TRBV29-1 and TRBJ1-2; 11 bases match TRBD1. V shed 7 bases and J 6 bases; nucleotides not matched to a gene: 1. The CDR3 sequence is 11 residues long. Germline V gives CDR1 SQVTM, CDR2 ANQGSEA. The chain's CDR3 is CSAGQGDGYTF. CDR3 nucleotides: TGCAGCGCGGGACAGGGGGATGGCTACACCTTC.

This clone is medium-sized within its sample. The CDR3 is CASSQGLAGNPSTDTQYF. The CDR3 coding sequence is TGTGCCAGCAGCCAAGGGCTAGCGGGGAACCCTAGCACAGATACGCAGTATTTT. The chain carries TRBV3-1 (or the pseudogene TRBV3-2) and TRBJ2-3, with 9 bases that match TRBD2. The CDR3 covers 18 residues. Germline assignment: CDR1 LGHDT and CDR2 YNNKEL (reference sequence). The V segment lost 1 base and the J segment 0 bases; nucleotides outside the gene matches: 8.

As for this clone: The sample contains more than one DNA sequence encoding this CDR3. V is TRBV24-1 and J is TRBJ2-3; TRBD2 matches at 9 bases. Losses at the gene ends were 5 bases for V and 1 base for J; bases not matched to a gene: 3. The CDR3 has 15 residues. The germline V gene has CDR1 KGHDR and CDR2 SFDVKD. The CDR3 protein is CATSGGLAGTDTQYF. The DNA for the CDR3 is TGTGCCACCAGTGGGGGACTAGCAGGCACAGATACGCAGTATTTT.

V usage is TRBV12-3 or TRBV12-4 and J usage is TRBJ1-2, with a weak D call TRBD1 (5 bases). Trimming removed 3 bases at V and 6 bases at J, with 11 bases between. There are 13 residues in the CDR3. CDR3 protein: CASSFGQGDGYTF. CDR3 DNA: TGTGCCAGCAGTTTTGGCCAGGGCGATGGCTACACCTTC.

The CDR3 DNA follows: TGTGCCAGTAGTATCAACAGGGACAATCAGCCCCAGCATTTT. This translates into CASSINRDNQPQHF. V gene TRBV19 combines with J gene TRBJ1-5; TRBD1 might be the D (6 bases). The V gene lost 3 bases and the J gene lost 3 bases, with 9 bases spanning the gap. CDR3 length equals 14 residues. Germline-derived CDR1 and CDR2 are LNHDA and SQIVND (reference sequence).

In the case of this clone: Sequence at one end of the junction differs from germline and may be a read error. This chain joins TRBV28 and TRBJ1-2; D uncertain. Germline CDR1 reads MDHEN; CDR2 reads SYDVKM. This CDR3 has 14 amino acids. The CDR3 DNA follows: TGTGCCAGCACCCCACCCCCCCGTAACTTTGGCTACACCTTC. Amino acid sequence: CASTPPPRNFGYTF.

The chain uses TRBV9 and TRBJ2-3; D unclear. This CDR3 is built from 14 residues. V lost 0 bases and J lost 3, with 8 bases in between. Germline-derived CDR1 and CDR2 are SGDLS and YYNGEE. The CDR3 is CASSVGSSTDTQYF. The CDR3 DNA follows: TGTGCCAGCAGCGTAGGAAGCTCTACAGATACGCAGTATTTT.

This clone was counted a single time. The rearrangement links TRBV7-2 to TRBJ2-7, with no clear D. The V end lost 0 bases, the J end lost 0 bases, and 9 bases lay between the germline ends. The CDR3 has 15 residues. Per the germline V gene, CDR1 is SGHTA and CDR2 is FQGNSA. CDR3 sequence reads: CASSLAGWSSYEQYF. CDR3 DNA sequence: TGTGCCAGCAGCTTAGCAGGATGGAGCTCCTACGAGCAGTACTTC.

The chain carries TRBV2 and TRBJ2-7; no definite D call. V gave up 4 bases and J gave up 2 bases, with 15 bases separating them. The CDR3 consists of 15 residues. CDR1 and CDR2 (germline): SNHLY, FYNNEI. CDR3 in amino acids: CASSGNLSPPYEQYF. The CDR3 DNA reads TGTGCCAGCAGTGGTAACTTGAGCCCCCCCTACGAGCAGTACTTC.

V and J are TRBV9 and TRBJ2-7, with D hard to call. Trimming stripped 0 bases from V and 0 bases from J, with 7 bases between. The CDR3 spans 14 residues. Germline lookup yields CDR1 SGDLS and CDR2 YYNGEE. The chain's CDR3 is CASSVGLASYEQYF. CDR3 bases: TGTGCCAGCAGCGTAGGACTTGCCTCCTACGAGCAGTACTTC.

The CDR3 loop reads CASSDTGGKLFF. CDR3 DNA sequence: TGTGCCAGCAGTGACACCGGGGGAAAACTGTTTTTT. The chain uses TRBV6-1 and TRBJ1-4; D perhaps matches TRBD1 (5 bases). CDR1 is MNHNS and CDR2 is SASEGT in the germline V gene. V lost 3 bases to trimming and J lost 10 bases, with 9 bases between them. The CDR3 consists of 12 residues.

The CDR3 DNA reads as TGTGCCAGCAGCTTAGTATCTTTGGCGGGGTATGGCTACACCTTC. Amino acids: CASSLVSLAGYGYTF. This chain joins TRBV7-8 and TRBJ1-2; D not certain. CDR3 size: 15 residues. CDR1 and CDR2 (germline): SGHVS, FQNEAQ. Trimming took off 1 base at V and 5 bases at J, with 14 bases between the two ends.